The source of this TCR beta chain is a study of neurological immune-mediated disorders (dated by TCRdb to between 2017 and 2020). Background on the whole study: Among the roughly 34 multiple sclerosis patients, relapsing-remitting MS was present in 31 and secondary progressive MS was present in 3. The study compared peripheral blood TCR-beta repertoires of HTLV-I-associated myelopathy (HAM/TSP) patients, multiple sclerosis patients and healthy controls using UMI-based sequencing. Alongside PBMC samples, the set of more than 80 TCR-beta libraries contained longitudinal samples, technical triplicates, and paired CD4+ and CD8+ T-cell subsets that had been sorted. The cohort comprised 68 subjects: 15 or so HAM/TSP patients, 35 or so multiple sclerosis patients and around 20 healthy controls.

CDR1 SGHRS and CDR2 YFSETQ are derived from the germline V gene. The CDR3 measures 14 amino acids from cysteine to phenylalanine. The CDR3 DNA has 42 bases and is translated from base 1. The V and J ends are trimmed by 4 bases and 4 bases, leaving 14 bases between them. To synthesize cDNA, template-switch 5'RACE was performed with a primer carrying a 10-nucleotide random unique molecular identifier so that each TCR transcript was tagged. Every sequencing run covered 15-18 subjects and yielded more than 160 million TCR-beta sequences. The RNeasy kit was used for extraction of total RNA. The KAPA Real-time Library Amplification kit was used to amplify TCR-beta VDJ regions with primers for the TCR constant region and the 5'RACE anchor. A first PCR added sample indexes and Illumina adaptors, after which a second PCR increased the library yield. The roughly 650 bp TCR product was size-selected on a 2% E-gel SizeSelection system after Ampure bead purification. Library quality was checked on a Bioanalyzer, concentration was measured with Qubit, and libraries were quantified with the Kapa Library Quantification kit before pooling. An Illumina HiSeq 2500 sequenced the libraries paired-end 2 x 150 bp. To increase sequence diversity, about 24-32% phiX was spiked into each library pool. Under the source paper's analysis protocol: Quality-filtered reads were processed with the UMI-based MiGEC pipeline, which removed over 85% of raw TCR sequences during error correction. IMGT germline references were used for alignment of VDJ genes, and clonotypes were defined by a unique CDR3 amino acid sequence together with V-J genes. VDJtools evaluated clonal expansion, Shannon diversity and CDR3 relatedness (CalcPairwiseDistances, ClusterSamples); CLCbio workbench built phylogenetic trees. Clones with at least 8 unique UMIs were defined as expanded, with this threshold being based on coefficient-of-variation modelling across technical triplicates. TCRdb handled the public reads itself, with Q25 trimming in fastp and clone calling in MiXCR, and kept productive beta chains. Rows are combined by CDR3 protein, so each entry shows the most common genes and DNA. In this record, the V and J calls reflect TCRdb's handling and not the investigators' own analysis. This sample holds 90,000 to 150,000 distinct CDR3 sequences; about 3.4% were observed only once. Clones ranked in the top ten supply over 1% of the sample.

For unsorted PBMC libraries, 2 million PBMCs were used after storage in RNAlater at -80 degrees C until RNA extraction. The multiple sclerosis patients were enrolled in a US clinical protocol that evaluated disease progression with magnetic resonance imaging. PBMCs were separated from peripheral blood using Ficoll-Hypaque density gradient centrifugation and then cryopreserved in liquid nitrogen. This clonotype was recorded a few times. This receptor's antigen is unknown. Base qualities are not provided; no much larger clone lies one nucleotide away. Study-wide findings and limitations: The MS cluster showed no association with clinical or MRI features, and the authors stated that larger cohorts are needed. TCR clonal expansion was greatest in HAM/TSP patients and smallest in MS patients, who ranked below even healthy controls. In a phylogenetic analysis, the repertoires of 18 out of 34 MS patients fell into a single cluster of related CDR3 sequences, pointing to a possible signature at the repertoire level. No identical CDR3 amino acid sequences were found to be shared among expanded clones across subjects, suggesting that TCR-beta repertoires were private in all groups.

Sequenced: PBMCs. The receptor chain draws on TRBV5-1 and TRBJ1-2; a tentative D call is TRBD1 (6 bases match). This clonotype was obtained from a woman in her 30s with multiple sclerosis. Here the CDR3 is given as CASSEGTIPYGYTF. The DNA reads TGCGCCAGCAGCGAGGGGACAATCCCCTATGGCTACACCTTC.